This T cell receptor beta chain was observed in a study of cytomegalovirus exposure and HLA in healthy donors (dated by TCRdb to about 2017). The study in broad terms: In an earlier analysis of approximately 500 of the donors, under 300 Gb of sequence data and just under 120 million unique TCR beta sequences from 180 million or so T cells were reported. About 5 DR-DQ haplotypes were handled as single units for association and clustering, since linkage in the cohort was strong. In the later analysis, no new phenotypic data were used to find candidate immune exposures; instead, reliance was placed on TCR beta sequences and their occurrence across donors. An early release covering roughly 640 HLA-typed donors comprised 250 to 350 gigabases of sequencing data and 65 million to 100 million unique TCR sequences. To predict cytomegalovirus infection status, the study combined high-throughput TCR immunosequencing, statistical association of individual TCRs with disease status, and machine learning. Class I and class II HLA loci were covered by the typing at four-digit resolution. The genetic ancestry cluster associated with self-reported Caucasian donors included approximately 85% of the approximately 410 genotyped donors. Typing coverage differed by locus: A, B, C, DRB1 and DQB1 were typed in about 620-630 donors, DQA1 in about 550, DPA1 in around 580, and DPB1 in around 440. The study aimed to test whether cataloging public T cell receptors could reveal signatures of past pathogen exposure. The study used immunosequencing to profile the T cell repertoires of several hundred subjects and linked those repertoires to cytomegalovirus serostatus. Among some 410 genotyped donors of the cohort, an average of roughly 230,000 unique TCR beta nucleotide sequences was sequenced per donor, of which about 19% were non-productive. An earlier analysis of approximately 640 of the donors applied high-throughput TCR beta sequencing to assess whether each TCR beta V gene segment acted as functional or pseudogenic. Every discovery cohort repertoire had been produced on one sequencing platform. A later analysis re-analyzed previously published TCR beta repertoires from approximately 700 donors and added high-resolution HLA genotyping to study TCR occurrence patterns. Alongside the repertoire data, information on donor age, sex, ethnicity and CMV serostatus was compiled. A later genetic analysis used genome-wide SNP genotypes for about 65% of the 666 donors, treating that subset as a discovery cohort. A separate validation cohort of roughly 130 different subjects was used in addition to the approximately 640-subject first cohort. On the study overall, not on this receptor specifically: A cluster of highly shared sequence variants was judged likely to represent a technical artifact of the sequencing pipeline. Because some donors lacked HLA typing at each locus, the association tests relied only on the typed subset. According to a later genetic analysis, donors in an Asian-associated ancestry cluster had fewer N-insertions in productive TCRs than the roughly 700-donor mean. Only TCR beta chains were sequenced in this cohort, and the absence of alpha or paired-chain data limited detectable features. Some 16 rarely observed V segments, including chromosome 9 orphons, were excluded from the earlier analysis of approximately 600 of the donors because counts were too low. The classifier was reported to diagnose cytomegalovirus status with high specificity and sensitivity in both the original and validation cohorts. When HLA alleles, especially DR and DQ, strongly co-occurred, attributing TCR associations to individual alleles was difficult. For the cohort, immune exposure information was limited to CMV serostatus. Broadly in line with IMGT annotations, most TCR beta V segments showed up in productive rearrangements about 87% or about 30% of the time in an earlier analysis of several hundred of the donors. In the study, 164 TCR beta chains were listed as associated with cytomegalovirus. According to a later analysis, parvovirus B19, influenza, CMV and Epstein-Barr virus appeared linked to several top co-occurrence clusters. At a false discovery rate of 0.05, a later analysis linked some 17,000 TCR beta sequences to specific HLA alleles. A further reported finding was that TCR beta sequences accurately predicted the HLA-A and HLA-B alleles for most subjects in the first cohort. According to the authors, the approach could potentially be generalized to other disease states and immunological phenotypes. In vitro tests confirmed that a few of the cytomegalovirus-associated TCR beta chains recognize cytomegalovirus antigens. Some IMGT-functional V segments, including TRBV6-2 and TRBV6-3, could not be told apart with the 87-base-pair reads, so those segments were excluded. Most TCR sequences were seen in very few donors, while some public TCRs were found in many individuals. In a later analysis, most CMV-associated TCR beta chains were found to appear HLA-restricted, with HLA associations seemingly driven largely by CMV exposure. Compared with equally common non-associated chains, HLA-associated TCR beta chains in a later analysis were more clonally expanded and had lower generation probabilities. In a later analysis, TCR association rates were found to vary across HLA loci, with the most associated TCRs seen for DRB1 alleles and the fewest for HLA-C alleles. Linkage disequilibrium might explain the correlated functional status among segregating V segments, but an unknown experimental factor could not be excluded. Presence/absence analyses assumed roughly uniform sequencing depth across donors, an assumption that may not hold. V-gene and J-gene trimming of TCR beta chains was associated with a missense DCLRE1C variant in a later genetic analysis, and the association was replicated in an independent cohort.

Preparation of the library involved the immunoSEQ multiplex PCR assay. A mixture of 60 forward primers for TCR Vbeta segments and 13 reverse primers for TCR Jbeta segments was used in the multiplex PCR. Amplification of the CDR3 region of rearranged TCR beta genes was performed with a multiplex PCR assay on genomic DNA. On the Illumina HiSeq System, the amplified TCR beta libraries were sequenced as 87-base-pair reads. Turning to the authors' computational methods: A later analysis tallied roughly 80 million unique TCR beta chains across the 550 to 850 repertoires, and about 12 million of those chains were shared by two or more donors. A nearest-neighbor algorithm error-corrected the raw reads and collapsed the reads into unique sequences, merging closely related sequences to remove PCR and sequencing errors. Alignment of CDR3 sequences to IMGT reference sequences was used to assign V, D and J gene segments. For a sequence to be retained, a match of at least six nucleotides was required to both a V gene segment and a J gene segment. A rearrangement counted as productive if the CDR3 had no stop codons and remained in frame with V and J, and every other rearrangement counted as non-productive. CDR3 was defined according to IMGT convention as the region running from the second conserved V-encoded cysteine to the conserved J-encoded phenylalanine. The earlier analysis of about 610 of the donors excluded any sequence lacking an unambiguous match to a single V gene segment. In an earlier analysis of several hundred of the donors, V segments were called functional above 56.7% productive rearrangements and were called segregating when the between-donor standard deviation exceeded 5%. A statistical classification framework was built to diagnose cytomegalovirus status from the catalog of TCR beta chain sequences. V and J gene assignment, in a later analysis, came from comparing TCR nucleotide sequences with IMGT/GENE-DB human TR gene sequences. In a later analysis, CDR3 sequences and most-parsimonious VDJ recombination scenarios were assigned using the TCRdist pipeline. In a later analysis, every TCR beta chain was defined by the combination of its CDR3 amino acid sequence and its V-gene family, and reads without a unique V-gene family were dropped. As a way to deal with suspected cross-contamination and a sequencing artifact, a later analysis dropped nearly 600 nucleotide sequences that were highly shared and had low generation probability. In a later analysis, a clonal expansion index for each public chain was calculated from normalized within-repertoire ranks of inferred template counts. Generation probabilities in a later analysis came from a VDJ recombination model fitted to out-of-frame rearrangements, and those results were checked against IGoR. A later analysis scored TCR-TCR, TCR-HLA and TCR-CMV co-occurrence with hypergeometric tests, applying a repertoire-size bias correction to TCR pairs. In a later analysis, false discovery rates were estimated by permuting HLA or CMV assignments 20 times. A later analysis grouped co-occurring TCRs with DBSCAN, adding TCRdist sequence similarity when clustering within HLA-allele-positive subsets. Repertoires with fewer than 30,000 or more than 120,000 public chains were left out of co-occurrence clustering, as were four to six repertoires with anomalous nucleotide sharing. Sourced from immuneACCESS, this table was stored by TCRdb with only in-frame sequences that have V and J called. A share of the clones is absent; for the studies checked, an unresolved V gene accounts for under half, and the remainder has no known explanation. That table furnishes V, J and clone size, whereas the DNA furnished D and trimming. The sample includes around 130,000 clones, with 74% observed a single time. The top ten hold approximately 6% of the sample.

In total, roughly 670 healthy bone marrow donors made up the cohort. At the time of sampling, every cohort member was nominally healthy, though immune exposures that went unrecorded were likely present. The donor was CMV seropositive and belonged to the group of 250 to 350 seropositive cohort members. Each donor provided a peripheral blood sample, and peripheral blood mononuclear cells were used for TCR beta sequencing. The Qiagen DNeasy Blood Extraction Kit was used to extract genomic DNA from the blood cell samples. Reading the germline V gene gives CDR1 SGDLS and CDR2 YYNGEE. V is shortened by 4 bases, J by 2 bases, and the region joining them spans 16 bases. From its cysteine to its phenylalanine, the CDR3 spans 15 amino acids. Only CDR3 DNA is held: 45 bases, read in frame from base 1. In regard to this clone: Its antigen is still unknown. The record has no base qualities; no much larger clone is one base away.

This TCR came from a woman aged 45-65 years in good health and CMV-seropositive. This chain is built from TRBV9 and TRBJ2-7; D gene: possibly TRBD2, on 6 matching bases. Sequencing was performed on PBMCs. The CDR3 protein is CASSPDPGDPYEQYF. The DNA reads TGTGCCAGCAGCCCAGATCCGGGAGACCCCTACGAGCAGTACTTC.